The entry that follows covers one T cell receptor (beta chain) sequence. Its antigen target is currently unknown. No base quality values were provided; no much bigger clone lies one nucleotide off. CD8 naive samples were CD45RO-negative cells positively selected for CCR7, giving a CD45RA+CCR7+ population that excluded TemRA cells. The donors were healthy, HIV-negative adults who had no recently reported acute infections or vaccinations. Only Caucasian adults living in Nashville, Tennessee, USA were represented among the donors. Blood was collected by leukapheresis, and PBMCs were isolated by Ficoll-Histopaque density gradient centrifugation and then cryopreserved in liquid nitrogen vapor phase. Analytical flow cytometry was used to check the purity and quantity of each magnetically sorted T cell population. Each sorted fraction had its genomic DNA isolated and then quantified by UV absorbance on a Nanodrop 2000c.

Using the deep immunoSEQ assay, TCR CDR3 regions were amplified from genomic DNA by multiplex PCR. Extracted genomic DNA from each cell subset was spread evenly across all wells of several immunoSEQ 96-well plates, with each plate serving as a replicate. Each replicate PCR for sorted subsets received about 0.2 ug genomic DNA, equal to about 30,000 T cell genomes. Purified libraries were quantified with a Qubit 3.0 fluorometer, sized on a Bioanalyzer 2100, and re-quantified with the KAPA Library Quantification kit. Every immunoSEQ 96-well plate was sequenced on a separate single-read 150-cycle Illumina NextSeq 550 flow cell. Per the authors' processing: Because only junctional sequences without quality scores were contained in the immunoSEQ output, filtering matching that applied to full-length reads could not be performed. Sequences were annotated with PyIR, a Python wrapper for IgBLAST v1.9, using IMGT germline references to assign V/J genes and CDR3. Reads with weak V/J assignments (E-value above 1e-6), missing CDR3, stop codons, out-of-frame junctions, or ambiguous translated residues were removed. V3J clonotypes were defined by identical inferred V gene, J gene, and CDR3 amino acid sequence. Percentage overlap between repertoires was computed as shared unique clonotypes divided by the size of the smaller repertoire. Three approaches were used to assess repertoire richness: RTK rarefaction, the Chao1 estimator, and Recon v2.1 estimates of unobserved clonotypes. For all TCRbeta clonotypes obtained by the gDNA method from a handful of donors, generation probabilities were computed with OLGA. This immuneACCESS table, as held by TCRdb, lists in-frame sequences with V and J called but not all clones. Of the missing ones, under half trace to an unresolved V gene in checked studies; the others have no known cause. V, J and clone size reflect that table, while D and trimming were determined from the DNA. Counted in this sample were fewer than 800,000 clones; about 91% of them appeared once. The ten largest make up 20% to 25% of the sample.

Including cysteine and phenylalanine, the CDR3 has 15 amino acids. Only CDR3 DNA remains: 45 bases, in frame from the first base. Via the germline V gene (reference sequence), CDR1 is MNHEY and CDR2 SMNVEV. Between the V and J ends, shortened by 5 bases and 3 bases respectively, the junction contains 13 bases. The data stem from a study of shared clonotypes between healthy human individuals (TCRdb year 2020). Regarding the complete study: The cohort included a few men and a couple of women between 18 and 49 years of age. For each donor, three plates each were used for CD4 naive and CD4 memory, two plates were used for CD8 naive, and one plate was used for CD8 memory. To estimate repertoire size and how much clonotypes are shared between individuals, the study performed deep sequencing of blood TCR repertoires from a handful of healthy adults. Libraries were prepared and TCR repertoires were sequenced by different laboratories using diverse techniques, in order to increase sequencing depth and limit assay-specific biases. Leukapheresis yielded between about 0.85 and 9 billion PBMCs per donor. The study at large found these results: Sampling was restricted to blood, and TCR repertoires in tissues likely differ from the TCR repertoires found in blood. Pairwise subsampling indicated that sequencing depth was expected to affect the degree of clonotype sharing among donors. When a few donors were compared, the shared fraction of clonotypes was about 5% for naive CD4, less than 4% for naive CD8, 2% to 2.5% for memory CD4, and 0.4% for memory CD8. Naive subsets generally had larger estimated clonotype richness than memory subsets. Compared with non-shared clonotypes, the clonotypes found in all four sorted-subset donors had higher generation probabilities. Because the study included a small number of donors, the genetic and exposure-history diversity represented was limited. Even with the large sequencing depth, rarefaction of the sorted-subset datasets indicated that sequencing was incomplete.

The sequencing input was naive CD8+ T cells sorted from blood. Read against the paper, the sample's cell subset or site label means: CD45RA+CCR7+. The clonotype originates from a man younger than 40 in good health. The chain is assembled from TRBV27 and TRBJ1-4, and the D gene may be TRBD1, 5 bases matching. The nucleotides are TGTGCCAGCAGTCTGAGGGGTCGACCTAATGAAAAACTGTTTTTT. This is translated as CASSLRGRPNEKLFF.